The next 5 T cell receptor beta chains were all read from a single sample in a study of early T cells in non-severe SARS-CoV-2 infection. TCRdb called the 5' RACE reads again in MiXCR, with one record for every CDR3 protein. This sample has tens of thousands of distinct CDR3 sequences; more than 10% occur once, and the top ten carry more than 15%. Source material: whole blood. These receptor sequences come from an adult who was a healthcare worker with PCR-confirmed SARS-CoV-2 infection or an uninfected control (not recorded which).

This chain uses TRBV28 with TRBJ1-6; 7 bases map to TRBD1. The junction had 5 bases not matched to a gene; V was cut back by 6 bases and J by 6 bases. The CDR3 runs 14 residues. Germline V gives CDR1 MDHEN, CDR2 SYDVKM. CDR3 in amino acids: CASSRQGFNSPLHF. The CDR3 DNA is TGTGCCAGCAGCCGACAGGGCTTTAATTCACCCCTCCACTTT.

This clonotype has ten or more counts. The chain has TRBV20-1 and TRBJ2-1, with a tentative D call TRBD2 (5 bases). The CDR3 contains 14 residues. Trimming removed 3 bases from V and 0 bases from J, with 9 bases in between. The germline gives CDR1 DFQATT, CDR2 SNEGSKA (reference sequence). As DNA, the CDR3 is TGCAGTGCTAGGGAGGAAGTCTCCTACAATGAGCAGTTCTTC. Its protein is CSAREEVSYNEQFF.

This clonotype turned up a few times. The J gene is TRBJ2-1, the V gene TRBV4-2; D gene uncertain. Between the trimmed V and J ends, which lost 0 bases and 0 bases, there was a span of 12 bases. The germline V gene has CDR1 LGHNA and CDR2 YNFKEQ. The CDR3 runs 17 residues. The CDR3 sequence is CASSQERLPHSYNEQFF. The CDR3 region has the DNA TGTGCCAGCAGCCAAGAGAGACTCCCCCACTCCTACAATGAGCAGTTCTTC.

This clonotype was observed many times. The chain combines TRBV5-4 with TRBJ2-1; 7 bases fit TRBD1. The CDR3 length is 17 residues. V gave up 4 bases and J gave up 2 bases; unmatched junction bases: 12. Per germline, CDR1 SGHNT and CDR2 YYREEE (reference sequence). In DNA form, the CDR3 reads TGTGCCAGCAGCCTACGCCCGGGACAGCCAGCCTACAATGAGCAGTTCTTC. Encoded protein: CASSLRPGQPAYNEQFF.

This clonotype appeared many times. The DNA of the CDR3 is TGTGCCAGCACCCCCCGAGCGGGGCGCTCCTACGAGCAGTACTTC. This translates into CASTPRAGRSYEQYF. The genes are TRBV11-2 and TRBJ2-7, with 7 bases lining up with TRBD2. This CDR3 has 15 residues. After removal of 7 bases from V and 0 bases from J, the junction contained 9 bases not matched to a gene. The V gene's germline CDR1 is SGHAT and CDR2 FQNNGV.